This T cell receptor beta chain stems from a study of long-term antiretroviral therapy in people with HIV. Study-wide findings and caveats: The study found narrower CDR3 length ranges in HIV repertoires than in controls.

Survey-level resolution applied to immunoSEQ assay v3.0. The repertoire was sequenced with immunoSEQ multiplex PCR; TCRdb's copy has only in-frame clones and lacks some. This repertoire shows 19,000 or so clones, over 70% found once; its top ten account for under 10%. Samples held roughly 0.95-10 million cryopreserved PBMC before DNA extraction. Note on this clone: Its antigen is still unknown.

CDR3 length equals 12 residues. Trimming took off 2 bases at V and 5 bases at J, with 9 bases between the two ends. Germline-derived CDR1 and CDR2 are GTSNPN and SVGIG (reference sequence). The rearrangement links TRBV30 to TRBJ1-1; a weak D match, TRBD1 (6 bases). The source material was unsorted PBMCs, sampled 0.3 years before starting antiretroviral therapy. This clonotype was sampled from a man over 45 with HIV. The CDR3 region has the DNA TGTGCCTGGAGTCAGGGGTGGACTGAAGCTTTCTTT. Translation gives CAWSQGWTEAFF.